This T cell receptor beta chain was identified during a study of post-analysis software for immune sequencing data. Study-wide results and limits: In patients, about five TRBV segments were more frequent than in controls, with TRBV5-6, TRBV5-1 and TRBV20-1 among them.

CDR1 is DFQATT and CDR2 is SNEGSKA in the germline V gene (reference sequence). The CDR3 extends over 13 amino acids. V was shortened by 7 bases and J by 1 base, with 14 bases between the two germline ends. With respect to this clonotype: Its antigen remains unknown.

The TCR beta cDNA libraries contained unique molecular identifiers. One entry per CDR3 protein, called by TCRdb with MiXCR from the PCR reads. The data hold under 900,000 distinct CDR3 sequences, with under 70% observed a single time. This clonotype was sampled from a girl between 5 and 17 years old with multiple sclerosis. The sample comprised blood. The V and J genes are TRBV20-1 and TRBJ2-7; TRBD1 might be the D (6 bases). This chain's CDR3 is CSGKRTASYEQYF. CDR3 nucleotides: TGCAGTGGGAAAAGGACAGCGTCCTACGAGCAGTACTTC.